This T cell receptor (beta chain) stems from a study of technical replicates of blood from a handful of donors listed by TCRdb under 2017. Remarks on this clone: Its specific antigen is unknown. Per-base qualities were not stored, and no clone one base away is much larger.

Measured from the cysteine to the phenylalanine, the CDR3 is 12 residues long. Only the CDR3 DNA stays, 36 bases, in frame from base 1. Taken from the germline V gene, the CDR1 and CDR2 loops are ENHRY and SYGVKD. V and J are truncated by 5 bases and 6 bases respectively, leaving an intervening sequence of 5 bases. Preparation of the library involved the immunoSEQ multiplex PCR assay. TCRdb stores this immuneACCESS table with in-frame sequences only. Part of the clones is absent; in the studies checked, under half of the shortfall reflects unresolved V genes, and no reason is known for the rest. The sample includes about 76,000 clones, with around 86% observed a single time. Clones ranked in the top ten supply approximately 5% of the sample.

This TCR came from a human donor in good health. Some clones in this sample may be carry-over from other donors' samples. The rearranged chain carries TRBV10-3 and TRBJ1-6, with the D segment identity uncertain. The sample taken for sequencing was PBMCs. The DNA sequence is as follows: TGTGCCATCAGTCGGAGTAATTCACCCCTCCACTTT. It encodes CAISRSNSPLHF.